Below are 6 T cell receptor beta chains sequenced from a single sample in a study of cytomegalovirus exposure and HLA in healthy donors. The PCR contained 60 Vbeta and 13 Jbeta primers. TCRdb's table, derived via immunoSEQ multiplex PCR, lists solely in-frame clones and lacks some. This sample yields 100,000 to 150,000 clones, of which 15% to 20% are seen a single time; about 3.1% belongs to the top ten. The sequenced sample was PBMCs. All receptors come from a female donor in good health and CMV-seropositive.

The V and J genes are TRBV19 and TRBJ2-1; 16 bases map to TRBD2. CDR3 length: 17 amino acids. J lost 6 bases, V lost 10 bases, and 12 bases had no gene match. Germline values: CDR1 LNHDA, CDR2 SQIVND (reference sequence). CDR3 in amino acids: CATSAGTSGRAINEQFF. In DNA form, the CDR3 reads TGTGCCACTTCCGCCGGGACTAGCGGGAGGGCCATCAATGAGCAGTTCTTC.

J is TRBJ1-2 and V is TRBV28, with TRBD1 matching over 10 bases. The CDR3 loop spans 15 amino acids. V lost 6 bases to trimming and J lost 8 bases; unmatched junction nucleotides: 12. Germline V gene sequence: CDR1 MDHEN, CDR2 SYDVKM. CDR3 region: CASRTVSGTGEGYTF. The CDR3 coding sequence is TGTGCCAGCAGAACCGTATCCGGGACAGGGGAAGGCTACACCTTC.

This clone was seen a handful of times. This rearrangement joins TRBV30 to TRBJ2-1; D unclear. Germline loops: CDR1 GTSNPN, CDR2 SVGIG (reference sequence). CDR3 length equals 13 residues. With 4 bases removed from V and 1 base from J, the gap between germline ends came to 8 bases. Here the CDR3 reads CAWTEASYNEQFF. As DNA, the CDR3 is TGTGCCTGGACCGAAGCGTCCTACAATGAGCAGTTCTTC. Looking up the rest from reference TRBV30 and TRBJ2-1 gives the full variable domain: SQTIHQWPATLVQPVGSPLSLECTVEGTSNPNLYWYRQAAGRGLQLLFYSVGIGQISSEVPQNLSASRPQDRQFILSSKKLLLSDSGFYLCAWTEASYNEQFFGPGTRLTVL.

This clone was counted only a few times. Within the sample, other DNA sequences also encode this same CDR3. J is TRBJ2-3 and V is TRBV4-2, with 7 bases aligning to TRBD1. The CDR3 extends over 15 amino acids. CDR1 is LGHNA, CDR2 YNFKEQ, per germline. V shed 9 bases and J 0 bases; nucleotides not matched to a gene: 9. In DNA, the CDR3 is TGTGCCAGTAGAGGAACAGGGGATAGCACAGATACGCAGTATTTT. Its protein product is CASRGTGDSTDTQYF.

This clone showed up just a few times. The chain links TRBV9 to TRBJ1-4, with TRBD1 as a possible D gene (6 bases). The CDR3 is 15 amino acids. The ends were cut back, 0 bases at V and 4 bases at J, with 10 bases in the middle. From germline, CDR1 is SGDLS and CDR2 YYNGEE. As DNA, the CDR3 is TGTGCCAGCAGCGTAGAGACAGGAATTAATGAAAAACTGTTTTTT. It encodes CASSVETGINEKLFF.

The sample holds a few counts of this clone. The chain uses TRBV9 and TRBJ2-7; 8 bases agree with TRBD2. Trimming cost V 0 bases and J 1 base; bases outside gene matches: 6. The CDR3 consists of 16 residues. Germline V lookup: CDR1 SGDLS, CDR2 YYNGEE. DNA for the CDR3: TGTGCCAGCAGCGTAGGGAGTAGCGGGAATTCCTACGAGCAGTACTTC. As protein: CASSVGSSGNSYEQYF.